This T cell receptor (beta chain) was sequenced in a study of cytomegalovirus exposure and HLA in healthy donors (dated by TCRdb to about 2017). For context, the study as a whole: In an earlier analysis of some 550 of the donors, 250 to 350 Gb of sequence data and 100 million or so unique TCR beta sequences from about 190 million T cells were reported. An early release that covered some 630 HLA-typed donors contained around 300 gigabases of sequencing data and roughly 84 million unique TCR sequences. Of the roughly 400 genotyped donors, 75% to 85% were placed in the genetic ancestry cluster associated with self-reported Caucasian donors. The study aimed to test whether signatures of past pathogen exposure could be identified by cataloging public T cell receptors. The study profiled the T cell repertoires of under 700 subjects by immunosequencing and related them to cytomegalovirus serostatus. Besides the first cohort of under 700 subjects, a separate validation cohort made up of 95 to 150 different subjects was used. To predict cytomegalovirus infection status, the study combined high-throughput TCR immunosequencing, statistical association of individual TCRs with disease status, and machine learning. To study patterns of TCR occurrence, a later analysis re-analyzed previously published TCR beta repertoires from 666 donors and added high-resolution HLA genotyping. Rather than drawing on any new phenotypic data, the later analysis identified candidate immune exposures from TCR beta sequences and the way those sequences occurred across donors. An earlier analysis of 500 to 650 of the donors applied high-throughput TCR beta sequencing to assess whether each TCR beta V gene segment acted as functional or pseudogenic. Donor age, sex, ethnicity and CMV serostatus were compiled together with the repertoire data. A later genetic analysis used genome-wide SNP genotypes for about 65% of the 666 donors, treating that subset as a discovery cohort. All discovery cohort repertoires had been generated on a single sequencing platform. HLA typing covered class I and class II loci at four-digit resolution. Typing coverage differed by locus: A, B, C, DRB1 and DQB1 were typed in roughly 620-630 donors, DQA1 in 500 to 550, DPA1 in around 580, and DPB1 in about 450. Five DR-DQ haplotypes were handled as single units for association and clustering because linkage in the cohort was strong. Among some 410 genotyped donors of the cohort, an average of approximately 200,000 unique TCR beta nucleotide sequences was sequenced per donor, of which approximately 18% were non-productive. What the authors observed across the whole study: In a later analysis, most CMV-associated TCR beta chains were found to appear HLA-restricted, with HLA associations seemingly driven largely by CMV exposure. Strong co-occurrence of HLA alleles, especially DR and DQ, made assigning TCR associations to individual alleles difficult. According to a later genetic analysis, donors in an Asian-associated ancestry cluster had fewer N-insertions in productive TCRs than the roughly 700-donor mean. Correlated functional status among segregating V segments might be attributable to linkage disequilibrium, but an unknown experimental factor could not be ruled out. In a later analysis, the rate of TCR association differed among HLA loci, with DRB1 alleles having the most associated TCRs and HLA-C alleles having the fewest. The study gave a list of 150 to 200 TCR beta chains associated with cytomegalovirus. In a later analysis, HLA-associated TCR beta chains were found to be more clonally expanded and to have lower generation probabilities than equally common non-associated chains. Cytomegalovirus status was reported to be diagnosed by the classifier with high specificity and sensitivity in both the original and validation cohorts. A group of highly shared sequence variants was considered likely to be a technical artifact of the sequencing pipeline. According to the authors, the approach could potentially be generalized to other disease states and immunological phenotypes. HLA typing was unavailable for some donors at each locus, so association tests used only the typed subset. According to a later analysis, parvovirus B19, influenza, CMV and Epstein-Barr virus appeared linked to several top co-occurrence clusters. Across donors, most TCR sequences were observed very rarely, whereas some public TCRs were present in many individuals. At a false discovery rate of 0.05, a later analysis linked under 20,000 TCR beta sequences to specific HLA alleles. A few of the identified cytomegalovirus-associated TCR beta chains were confirmed in vitro to be specific for cytomegalovirus antigens. An earlier analysis of around 600 of the donors showed that most TCR beta V segments appeared in productive rearrangements either about 87% or about 30% of the time, which broadly matched IMGT annotations. Only TCR beta chains were sequenced in this cohort, and the absence of alpha or paired-chain data limited detectable features. The earlier analysis of about 600 of the donors excluded over 15 rarely observed V segments, including chromosome 9 orphons, because counts were too low. A further reported finding was that TCR beta sequences accurately predicted the HLA-A and HLA-B alleles for most subjects in the first cohort. In a later genetic analysis, a missense DCLRE1C variant was associated with V-gene and J-gene trimming of TCR beta chains, and the association was replicated in an independent cohort. CMV serostatus was the only immune exposure information available for the cohort. Roughly uniform sequencing depth across donors was assumed in presence/absence analyses, although this assumption may not hold.

A note on this clone: The antigen it recognizes is unknown. Base quality data are lacking; no much larger clone is found one base away.

The cohort consisted of hundreds of healthy bone marrow donors. All cohort members were sampled while nominally healthy, although unrecorded immune exposures were likely present. The donor was CMV seronegative and was included in the group of 352 seronegative cohort members. Each donor provided a peripheral blood sample, and peripheral blood mononuclear cells were used for TCR beta sequencing. The Qiagen DNeasy Blood Extraction Kit was used to extract genomic DNA from the blood cell samples. Library preparation used the immunoSEQ multiplex PCR assay. A mixture of 60 forward primers for TCR Vbeta segments and 13 reverse primers for TCR Jbeta segments was used in the multiplex PCR. The CDR3 region of rearranged TCR beta genes was amplified from genomic DNA with a multiplex PCR assay. On the Illumina HiSeq System, the amplified TCR beta libraries were sequenced as 87-base-pair reads. Regarding the original processing steps: A later analysis tallied 70 million to 100 million unique TCR beta chains across the 666 repertoires, and approximately 11 million of those chains were shared by two or more donors. Raw reads were error-corrected and collapsed into unique sequences with a nearest-neighbor algorithm that merged closely related sequences to remove PCR and sequencing errors. To assign V, D and J gene segments, CDR3 sequences were aligned to IMGT reference sequences. For a sequence to be retained, a match of at least six nucleotides was required to both a V gene segment and a J gene segment. Rearrangements were called productive when the CDR3 lacked stop codons and stayed in frame with V and J; all others were non-productive. Following IMGT convention, CDR3 was defined as the stretch from the second conserved V-encoded cysteine to the conserved J-encoded phenylalanine. The earlier analysis of approximately 500 of the donors excluded sequences that lacked an unambiguous match to a single V gene segment. An earlier analysis of 587 of the donors called V segments functional above 56.7% productive rearrangements and segregating when the between-donor standard deviation exceeded 5%. A statistical classification framework was built for diagnosing cytomegalovirus status from the catalog of TCR beta chain sequences. In a later analysis, V and J genes were assigned by comparing TCR nucleotide sequences against IMGT/GENE-DB human TR gene sequences. Using the TCRdist pipeline, a later analysis assigned CDR3 sequences along with most-parsimonious VDJ recombination scenarios. In a later analysis, every TCR beta chain was defined by the combination of its CDR3 amino acid sequence and its V-gene family, and reads without a unique V-gene family were dropped. As a way to deal with suspected cross-contamination and a sequencing artifact, a later analysis dropped 640 or so nucleotide sequences that were highly shared and had low generation probability. In a later analysis, a clonal expansion index for each public chain was calculated from normalized within-repertoire ranks of inferred template counts. In a later analysis, generation probabilities were computed using a VDJ recombination model fitted to out-of-frame rearrangements, and the results were checked against IGoR. A later analysis scored TCR-TCR, TCR-HLA and TCR-CMV co-occurrence with hypergeometric tests, applying a repertoire-size bias correction to TCR pairs. False discovery rates were estimated in a later analysis by permuting HLA or CMV assignments 20 times. A later analysis grouped co-occurring TCRs with DBSCAN, adding TCRdist sequence similarity when clustering within HLA-allele-positive subsets. For co-occurrence clustering, repertoires with fewer than 30,000 or more than 120,000 public chains were excluded, along with roughly five repertoires with anomalous nucleotide sharing. TCRdb holds this immuneACCESS table with in-frame rearrangements only. Some clones are missing; in checked studies, unresolved V genes explain under half, and the rest has no known cause. For V, J and clone size, that table is used; D and trimming come from the DNA. The sample table contains about 140,000 clones; only one count was recorded for around 80% of them. Approximately 2% of the sample lies in the top ten.

The receptor was derived from a woman between 40 and 55 years old in good health and CMV-seronegative. Sequenced material: PBMCs.

The CDR3 in this case is CASSLGPGGNEQFF. The DNA sequence is given as TGCGCCAGCAGCTTGGGGCCAGGGGGCAATGAGCAGTTCTTC. This chain joins TRBV5-1 to TRBJ2-1; 7 bases in the middle match TRBD1. The CDR3 measures 14 amino acids from cysteine to phenylalanine. The entry retains the CDR3 DNA only, 42 bases that are in frame from base 1. Trimmed from V: 0 bases; trimmed from J: 6 bases; junction bases lacking a gene match: 3. Sequences SGHRS (CDR1) and YFSETQ (CDR2) are obtained from the germline V gene.